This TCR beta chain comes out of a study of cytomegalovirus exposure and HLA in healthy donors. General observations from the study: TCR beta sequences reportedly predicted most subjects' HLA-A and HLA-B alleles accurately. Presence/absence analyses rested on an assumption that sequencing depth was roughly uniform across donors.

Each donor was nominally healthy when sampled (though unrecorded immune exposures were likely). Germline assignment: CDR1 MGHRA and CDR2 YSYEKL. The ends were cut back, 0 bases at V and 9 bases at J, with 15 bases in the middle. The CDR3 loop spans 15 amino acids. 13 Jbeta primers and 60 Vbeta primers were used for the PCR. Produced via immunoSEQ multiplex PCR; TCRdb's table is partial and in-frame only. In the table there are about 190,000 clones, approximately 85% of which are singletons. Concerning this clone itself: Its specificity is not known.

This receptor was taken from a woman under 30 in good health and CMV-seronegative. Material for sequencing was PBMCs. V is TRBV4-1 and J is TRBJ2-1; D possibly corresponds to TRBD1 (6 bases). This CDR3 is CASSQDRGPLGEQFF. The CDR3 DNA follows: TGCGCCAGCAGCCAAGACAGGGGACCCCTGGGTGAGCAGTTCTTC.